A single sample is the source of the 22 T cell receptor beta chains below, sequenced in a study of blood T cell repertoires in COVID-19. Some clones are missing from TCRdb's copy, which holds only in-frame ones; the method was immunoSEQ multiplex PCR. The repertoire has more than 60,000 clones, around two thirds of them found once; the top ten carry around 2.6%. The sample was peripheral blood. The receptors stem from a human donor with acute or convalescent COVID-19. The donor label of this sample is uncertain.

This clone showed up just once. This chain's CDR3 is CASSGTGGVYNEQFF. In DNA, the CDR3 is TGTGCCAGCAGCGGGACAGGAGGGGTCTACAATGAGCAGTTCTTC. This chain connects TRBV9 to TRBJ2-1; weak D call: TRBD1 (7 bases). The germline CDR1 and CDR2 sequences are SGDLS and YYNGEE. Trimming left V 3 bases short and J 3 bases short, with 13 bases between. The length of the CDR3 is 15 residues.

This clone was recorded once. The rearrangement joins TRBV20-1 to TRBJ2-3; tentatively, D is TRBD1 (5 bases). CDR3 length equals 11 residues. Germline loops: CDR1 DFQATT, CDR2 SNEGSKA (reference sequence). CDR3 region: CSEGRGDTQYF. For the CDR3, the DNA is TGCAGCGAAGGAAGGGGAGATACGCAGTATTTT.

The chain uses TRBV6-6 and TRBJ1-5, with 9 bases fitting TRBD1. V gave up 6 bases and J gave up 12 bases; unmatched junction bases: 6. CDR1 and CDR2 (germline): MNHNY, SVGAGI (reference sequence). CDR3 size: 12 residues. CDR3 coding DNA: TGTGCCAGCAGCCCAGGGACAGGGAGCCAGCATTTT. This gives the protein CASSPGTGSQHF.

This clone was counted a few times. The V gene is TRBV7-8, the J gene TRBJ1-5; the D gene is possibly TRBD1 (6 bases). This CDR3 has 17 residues. Trimming pared 3 bases from V and 2 bases from J, leaving 17 bases between. Germline CDR1 and CDR2: SGHVS and FQNEAQ. The CDR3 is CASSLDSLDHGNQPQHF. In DNA form, the CDR3 reads TGTGCCAGCAGCTTGGACAGCTTGGATCATGGCAATCAGCCCCAGCATTTT. The complete variable domain, with remaining parts taken from reference TRBV7-8 and TRBJ1-5, reads GAGVSQSPRYKVAKRGQDVALRCDPISGHVSLFWYQQALGQGPEFLTYFQNEAQLDKSGLPSDRFFAERPEGSVSTLKIQRTQQEDSAVYLCASSLDSLDHGNQPQHFGDGTRLSIL.

The gene calls are TRBV6-2 or TRBV6-3 and TRBJ1-5; no reliable D call. With 0 bases removed from V and 6 bases from J, the gap between germline ends came to 12 bases. Germline CDR1 MNHEY, CDR2 SVGEGT. This CDR3 region has 15 residues. CDR3 nucleotides: TGTGCCAGCAGTTACTCGATTTTTCGAGGTCAGCCCCAGCATTTT. Translation: CASSYSIFRGQPQHF.

This chain joins TRBV19 and TRBJ2-7; 10 nucleotides line up with TRBD2. After removal of 9 bases from V and 2 bases from J, the junction contained 1 base not matched to a gene. The CDR3 consists of 12 residues. The germline gives CDR1 LNHDA, CDR2 SQIVND (reference sequence). The CDR3: CASGTSAYEQYF. The CDR3 DNA reads as TGTGCCAGCGGGACTAGCGCCTACGAGCAGTACTTC.

V and J are TRBV3-1 (or the pseudogene TRBV3-2) and TRBJ1-1; tentatively, D is TRBD1 (5 bases). The CDR3 is made up of 15 amino acids. V lost 4 bases and J lost 4, with 16 bases in between. The V gene's germline CDR1 is LGHDT and CDR2 YNNKEL (reference sequence). CDR3 sequence reads: CASSPRAGLLTEAFF. The CDR3 DNA follows: TGTGCCAGCAGCCCACGAGCAGGGTTACTCACTGAAGCTTTCTTT.

The chain uses TRBV29-1 and TRBJ2-3, with 7 bases aligning to TRBD2. J was trimmed by 6 bases and V by 3 bases; bases with no gene match: 6. The germline V gene has CDR1 SQVTM and CDR2 ANQGSEA. The length of the CDR3 is 13 residues. The CDR3 is CSVDSGLQDTQYF. The CDR3 nucleotides are TGCAGCGTTGATAGCGGGCTCCAGGATACGCAGTATTTT.

This chain uses TRBV24-1 with TRBJ2-2; 7 bases agree with TRBD2. Per germline, CDR1 KGHDR and CDR2 SFDVKD. With V trimmed by 4 bases and J by 4 bases, 8 bases remained unmatched. This CDR3 region has 16 residues. CDR3 nucleotide sequence: TGTGCCACCAGTGACCCCGGGGGGTCGATCACCGGGGAGCTGTTTTTT. Protein product: CATSDPGGSITGELFF.

V gene TRBV10-2 combines with J gene TRBJ2-3; 8 positions match TRBD1. Germline V gene lookup returns CDR1 WSHSY and CDR2 SAAADI. The CDR3 is made up of 13 amino acids. Trimming removed 8 bases from V and 5 bases from J; junction bases left unmatched: 6. CDR3 DNA: TGCGCCAGCGGGCACAGGGGGGAAGATACGCAGTATTTT. It specifies CASGHRGEDTQYF.

This chain links TRBV24-1 with TRBJ2-5; D might be TRBD2 (6 bases). CDR1 is KGHDR, CDR2 SFDVKD, per germline. Trimming stripped 1 base from V and 4 bases from J, with 15 bases between. This CDR3 region has 16 residues. The CDR3 DNA follows: TGTGCCACCAGTGATTTTGGCGGAGGGCCTCTAGAGACCCAGTACTTC. Encoded protein: CATSDFGGGPLETQYF.

This sequence joins TRBV19 and TRBJ2-2; weak D call: TRBD2 (6 bases). Germline CDR1 LNHDA, CDR2 SQIVND (reference sequence). The CDR3 has 15 amino acids. V lost 6 bases and J 4 bases, leaving 15 bases between the germline ends. In nucleotides, the CDR3 is TGTGCCAGTAGCTGGGGACTTACAGTCACCGGGGAGCTGTTTTTT. It is translated as CASSWGLTVTGELFF.

The gene calls are TRBV6-5 and TRBJ2-1; 12 bases line up with TRBD2. With V trimmed by 2 bases and J by 8 bases, 4 bases remained unmatched. CDR3 length equals 15 residues. Germline CDR1 is MNHEY and CDR2 is SVGAGI. The CDR3 region is CASSYPGTSGYEQFF. The CDR3 DNA reads as TGTGCCAGCAGTTACCCTGGGACTAGCGGGTATGAGCAGTTCTTC.

V gene TRBV28 combines with J gene TRBJ2-3; no clear D gene. CDR3 length equals 12 residues. V lost 4 bases and J lost 13, with 15 bases in between. Germline values: CDR1 MDHEN, CDR2 SYDVKM. Written as DNA, the CDR3 is TGTGCCAGCAGTTCCGAGCGAAGAAAAGAGTATTTT. Residues: CASSSERRKEYF.

The genes are TRBV28 and TRBJ2-7; tentatively, D is TRBD2 (6 bases). The CDR3 has 13 amino acids. Trimming removed 4 bases from V and 7 bases from J, with 14 bases in between. Per germline, CDR1 MDHEN and CDR2 SYDVKM. DNA of the CDR3: TGTGCCAGCAGTTCTGGGGGGATCAAAGAGCAGTACGTC. Translated: CASSSGGIKEQYV.

In this sample, this clone turned up once. This chain joins TRBV19 and TRBJ2-1; TRBD2 aligns across 8 bases. The CDR3 extends over 18 amino acids. V gave up 2 bases and J gave up 4 bases; unmatched junction bases: 13. The V gene's germline CDR1 is LNHDA and CDR2 SQIVND (reference sequence). The CDR3, as DNA: TGTGCCAGTAGTATATTAAGAGCGGGGGCTTGGGGTTACAATGAGCAGTTCTTC. Translated, it gives CASSILRAGAWGYNEQFF.

This clone was found a few times. This chain uses TRBV5-1 with TRBJ1-1; TRBD1 is a possible D gene (6 bases). This CDR3 is 15 amino acids long. CDR1 and CDR2 from the germline V gene are SGHRS and YFSETQ. Trimming left V 4 bases short and J 4 bases short, with 17 bases between. CDR3 loop: CASSPGGVGGTEAFF. The DNA of the CDR3 is TGCGCCAGCAGCCCTGGCGGAGTAGGGGGCACTGAAGCTTTCTTT.

The V and J genes are TRBV5-4 and TRBJ1-4; 7 nucleotides line up with TRBD1. The CDR3 extends over 16 amino acids. The ends lost 4 bases at V and 0 bases at J; junction bases unmatched: 6. Germline CDR1 is SGHNT and CDR2 is YYREEE (reference sequence). The CDR3 protein is CASSPDRSATNEKLFF. As DNA, the CDR3 is TGTGCCAGCAGCCCGGACAGGAGTGCAACTAATGAAAAACTGTTTTTT. Complete variable domain (other parts from reference TRBV5-4 and TRBJ1-4): ETGVTQSPTHLIKTRGQQVTLRCSSQSGHNTVSWYQQALGQGPQFIFQYYREEENGRGNFPPRFSGLQFPNYSSELNVNALELDDSALYLCASSPDRSATNEKLFFGSGTQLSVL.

This chain uses TRBV18 with TRBJ2-5; 8 bases agree with TRBD1. CDR1 is KGHSH and CDR2 is LQKENI in the germline V gene. Trimming removed 3 bases from V and 2 bases from J; junction bases left unmatched: 5. The CDR3 is 15 residues long. This chain's CDR3 is CASSPWGQAQETQYF. DNA of the CDR3: TGTGCCAGCTCACCTTGGGGACAGGCACAAGAGACCCAGTACTTC.

CDR3 bases: TGTGCCAGCAGCCCACAGGGAGGGGGAAAACTGTTTTTT. The encoded protein is CASSPQGGGKLFF. V is TRBV12-3 or TRBV12-4 and J is TRBJ1-4; TRBD1 is a possible D gene (6 bases). The length of the CDR3 is 13 residues. V lost 6 bases and J 10 bases, leaving 15 bases between the germline ends.

This chain links TRBV6-1 with TRBJ2-5; maybe TRBD2 (6 bases). Germline V CDR1 and CDR2: MNHNS, SASEGT. The length of the CDR3 is 12 residues. Deletions cut 5 bases from V and 4 bases from J, with 8 bases between. In DNA form, the CDR3 reads TGTGCCAGCAGTTTCGGGGGAGAGACCCAGTACTTC. Encoded protein: CASSFGGETQYF.

The chain has TRBV6-1 and TRBJ1-6; 8 positions agree with TRBD1. V dropped 1 base and J dropped 7; count of bases not matched to a gene: 0. The CDR3 length is 14 residues. Germline V CDR1 and CDR2: MNHNS, SASEGT. CDR3 sequence reads: CASSEGQGNSPLHF. DNA for the CDR3: TGTGCCAGCAGTGAAGGACAGGGGAATTCACCCCTCCACTTT.